The source of this TCR beta chain is a study of blood T cells in healthy people across ages. For the second PCR, which ran for about 6 to 11 cycles, a sample-barcoded 5' primer and a J-beta primer mix were used. Each cDNA molecule received a tag from a template-switch adaptor that had 12 random nucleotides. TCRdb redid the calling of the 5' RACE reads with MiXCR, one entry per CDR3 protein. The repertoire holds hundreds of thousands of distinct CDR3 sequences, with approximately 21% as singletons. The study recruited healthy Caucasian donors from Russia who were aged about 6 to 95. Broader study findings: Strong correlation linked observed beta diversity and percent naive T cells. TCR beta diversity, measured per million T cells, fell in a roughly linear way with age.

The V and J ends lost 2 bases and 2 bases respectively, with 9 bases between them. This CDR3 region has 13 residues. In germline, CDR1 is DFQATT, CDR2 SNEGSKA (reference sequence). This clonotype showed up just a few times. What it recognizes is unknown. V and J are TRBV20-1 and TRBJ2-5; D remains unclear. What was sequenced was blood. This TCR was sampled from a man between 65 and 80 years old in good health. CDR3 nucleotide sequence: TGCAGTGCTAGATTCTGGGAACAAGAGACCCAGTACTTC. It encodes CSARFWEQETQYF.